This T cell receptor (beta chain) was found in a study of monozygotic twins with inflammatory bowel disease (dated by TCRdb to the late 2010s). For the wider study: The full study comprised some 30 monozygotic twin pairs: nine German pairs (four IBD-concordant, five IBD-discordant) and 19 IBD-discordant Danish pairs. Disease-associated traits were sought mainly through comparisons between IBD patients and their genetically identical healthy co-twins within discordant pairs. Each individual had, on average, about 151 000 unique TCRalpha sequences and 181 000 unique TCRbeta sequences available for analysis.

From each donor, a 2.5 ml peripheral blood sample was drawn into PAXgene tubes and stored at -80 degrees C. Without T cell sorting, total RNA was isolated from whole blood using the PAXgene blood miRNA kit on an automated QIAcube. Peripheral blood from monozygotic twin pairs concordant or discordant for inflammatory bowel disease was subjected to deep TCRalpha and TCRbeta repertoire profiling with unique molecular barcoding. For every twin pair, smoking habits were documented, and each individual was categorised as a current, former or never smoker. Libraries were made using 5' RACE. Preparation of each TCR library used 3,500 to 4,500 ng of total RNA. cDNA was synthesized with SMARTScribe reverse transcriptase in eight separate reactions per sample. Unique molecular identifiers containing a 6-nucleotide sample barcode were introduced through template switching during cDNA synthesis. TCRalpha and TCRbeta cDNA was amplified by two nested PCRs of approximately 16 and 10 cycles, with bead purification after each PCR. Before amplification, the cDNA was treated with uracil DNA-glycosylase and purified using the QIAquick PCR purification kit. The second PCR added Illumina TruSeq-compatible adapters along with sample-specific barcodes. Library quality and concentration were assessed using TapeStation and Qubit, and roughly 5 ng of each library was pooled. Sequencing of the pooled libraries was done on an Illumina HiSeq2500 single-index Rapid Run using custom sequencing primers and 2 x 100 bp reads. The original pipeline was this. UMI-based consensus assembly with MiGEC version 1.2.6 was used to correct PCR and sequencing errors. V(D)J alignment, clonotype assembly and CDR3 extraction were performed with MiXCR version 2.1.1. Normalisation of gene usage, clonotype sharing and MAIT/NKT TCR abundance was achieved by analysing the top 1000, 10 000 and 20 000 clonotypes per sample. Diversity was computed as the inverse Simpson index with the vegan R package after downsampling to 27 000 UMIs. Statistical testing used paired Mann-Whitney U tests on the discordant twin pairs and applied Benjamini-Hochberg correction for multiple testing. One entry per CDR3 protein sequence results from the TCRdb reprocessing of the reads, with DNA left out. TCRdb's processing, not the authors', yielded these V and J calls. The sample table gives more than 300,000 distinct CDR3 sequences. The ten most abundant clones make up just over 2.5% of the sample.

From the germline V gene, CDR1 is LGHNA and CDR2 is YNFKEQ. The cysteine opens and the phenylalanine closes a CDR3 of 13 amino acids. The nucleotide record is missing. A word on this clonotype: Its antigen is currently not known.

General findings and caveats noted by the study authors: Background noise and inter-individual variability may have been introduced into the repertoires by the differing immunosuppressive treatments among patients. Compared with healthy twins, IBD patients shared fewer clonotypes with other individuals, and the difference was most pronounced in patients with signs of disease activity. Distinction between different T cell subtypes could not be achieved in the analysis. TCRbeta repertoire diversity, by inverse Simpson index, was decreased in IBD patients compared with their healthy co-twins. Repertoire similarity did not differ between concordant and discordant twins, which could be due to limited statistical power. No single strong signal or clonotype linked to IBD turned up in the results, so the idea that one exists was not supported.

The receptor's source is a human donor with ulcerative colitis or Crohn's disease, or a healthy co-twin of an affected twin (not recorded which). Rearrangement joined TRBV4-2 to TRBJ2-3. Sequences were obtained from blood. CDR3 protein: CASSQSTTDTQYF.